Described below is a single T cell receptor (beta chain) sequence and its context. Its specificity is unknown. A second PCR, run for about 7 to 11 cycles, used a sample-barcoded 5' primer plus a J-beta primer mix. TCRdb re-called the 5' RACE reads through MiXCR, storing one row per CDR3 protein. The sample lists hundreds of thousands of distinct CDR3 sequences, more than 20% occurring once. V was trimmed by 4 bases and J by 0 bases, leaving 10 bases between them. Germline V gives CDR1 SGHRS, CDR2 YFSETQ. CDR3 length: 14 residues. This record belongs to a study of blood T cells in healthy people across ages. General study points: In the absence of known donor CMV status, changes in expanded clonotypes were possibly confounded.

These data were also filed under a second study, of T cells of mothers and their children.

The sequencing input was blood. The chain joins TRBV5-1 to TRBJ1-2, with a weak D call TRBD1 (6 bases). The source is a boy aged 5-17 years in good health. CDR3 sequence (DNA): TGCGCCAGCAGCGTGGACAGTGCTAACTATGGCTACACCTTC. It yields the protein CASSVDSANYGYTF.